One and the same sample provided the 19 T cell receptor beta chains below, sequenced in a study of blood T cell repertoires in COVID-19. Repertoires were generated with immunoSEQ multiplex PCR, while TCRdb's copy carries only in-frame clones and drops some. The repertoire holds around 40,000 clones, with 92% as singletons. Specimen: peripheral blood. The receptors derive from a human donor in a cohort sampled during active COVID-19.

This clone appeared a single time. The CDR3 nucleotides read TGTGCCAGCTCGACGGGACAAACCTACGAGCAGTACTTC. Protein sequence: CASSTGQTYEQYF. The rearrangement links TRBV18 to TRBJ2-7; maybe TRBD1 (6 bases). The CDR3 sequence is 13 residues long. V shed 6 bases and J shed 2 bases, with 11 bases lying between them. Germline V lookup: CDR1 KGHSH, CDR2 LQKENI.

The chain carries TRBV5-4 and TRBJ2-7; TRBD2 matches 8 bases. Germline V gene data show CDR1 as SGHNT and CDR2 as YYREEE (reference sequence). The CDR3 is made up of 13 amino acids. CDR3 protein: CGTTSGKSYEQYF. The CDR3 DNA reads TGTGGTACAACTAGCGGAAAGTCCTACGAGCAGTACTTC.

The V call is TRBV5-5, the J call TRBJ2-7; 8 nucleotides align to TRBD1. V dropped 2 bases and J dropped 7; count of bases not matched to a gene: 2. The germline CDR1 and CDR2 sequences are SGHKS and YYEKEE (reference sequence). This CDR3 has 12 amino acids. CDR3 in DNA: TGTGCCAGCAGCTTAGACAGGGGAGAGCAGTACTTC. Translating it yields CASSLDRGEQYF.

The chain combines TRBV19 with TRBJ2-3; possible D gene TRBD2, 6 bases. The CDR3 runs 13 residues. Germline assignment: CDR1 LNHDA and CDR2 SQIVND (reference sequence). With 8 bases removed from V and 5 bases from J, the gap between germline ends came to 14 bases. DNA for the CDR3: TGTGCCAGTTCCGGGAGCGGAAGAGATACGCAGTATTTT. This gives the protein CASSGSGRDTQYF. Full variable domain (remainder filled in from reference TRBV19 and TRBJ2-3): DGGITQSPKYLFRKEGQNVTLSCEQNLNHDAMYWYRQDPGQGLRLIYYSQIVNDFQKGDIAEGYSVSREKKESFPLTVTSAQKNPTAFYLCASSGSGRDTQYFGPGTRLTVL.

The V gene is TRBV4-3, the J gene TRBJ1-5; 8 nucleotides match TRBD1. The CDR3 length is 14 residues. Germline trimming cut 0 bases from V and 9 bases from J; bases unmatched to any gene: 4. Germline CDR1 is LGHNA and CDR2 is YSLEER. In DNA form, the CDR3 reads TGCGCCAGCAGCCAAGAAACAGGGGGTAGGCCCCAGCATTTT. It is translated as CASSQETGGRPQHF.

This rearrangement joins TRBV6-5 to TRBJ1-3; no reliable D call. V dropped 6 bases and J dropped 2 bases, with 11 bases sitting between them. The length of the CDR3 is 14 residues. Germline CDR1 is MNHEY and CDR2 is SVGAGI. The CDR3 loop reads CASSIDGTGNTIYF. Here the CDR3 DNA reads TGTGCCAGCAGCATAGACGGGACTGGAAACACCATATATTTT.

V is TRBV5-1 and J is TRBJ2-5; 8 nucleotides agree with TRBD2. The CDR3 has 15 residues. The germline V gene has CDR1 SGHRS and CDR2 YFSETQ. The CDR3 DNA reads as TGCGCAACCACAGCGGGAGATATGGGGTCGGAGACCCAGTACTTC. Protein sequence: CATTAGDMGSETQYF.

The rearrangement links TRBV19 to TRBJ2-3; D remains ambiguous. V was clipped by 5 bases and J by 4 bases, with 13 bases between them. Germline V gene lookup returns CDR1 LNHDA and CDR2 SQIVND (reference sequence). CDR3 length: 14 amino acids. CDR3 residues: CASSGRLYADTQYF. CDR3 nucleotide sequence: TGTGCCAGTAGTGGCAGGCTGTACGCAGATACGCAGTATTTT.

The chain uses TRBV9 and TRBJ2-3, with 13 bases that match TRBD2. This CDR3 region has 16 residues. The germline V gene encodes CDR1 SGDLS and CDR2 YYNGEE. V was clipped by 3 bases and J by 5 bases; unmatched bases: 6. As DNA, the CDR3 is TGTGCCAGCAGCGCCACTAGCGGGGGGGCCGGAGATACGCAGTATTTT. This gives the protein CASSATSGGAGDTQYF.

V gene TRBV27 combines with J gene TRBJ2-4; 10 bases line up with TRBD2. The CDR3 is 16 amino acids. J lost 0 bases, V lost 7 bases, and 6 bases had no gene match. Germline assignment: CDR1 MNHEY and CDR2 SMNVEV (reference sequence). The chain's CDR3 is CASTGTSGKAKNIQYF. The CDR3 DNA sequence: TGTGCCAGCACCGGAACTAGCGGGAAAGCCAAAAACATTCAGTACTTC.

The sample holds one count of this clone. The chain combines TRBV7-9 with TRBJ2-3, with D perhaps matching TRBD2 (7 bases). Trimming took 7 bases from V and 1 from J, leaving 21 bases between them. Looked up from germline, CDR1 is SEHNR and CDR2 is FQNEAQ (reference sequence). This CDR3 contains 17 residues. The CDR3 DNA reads TGTGCCAGCACCATGATGCTGGGGGCGGGGGGCACAGATACGCAGTATTTT. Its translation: CASTMMLGAGGTDTQYF.

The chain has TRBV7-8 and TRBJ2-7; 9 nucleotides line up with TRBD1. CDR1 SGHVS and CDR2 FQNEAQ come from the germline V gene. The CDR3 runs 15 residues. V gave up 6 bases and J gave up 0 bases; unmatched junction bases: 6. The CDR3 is CASRAGTGSSYEQYF. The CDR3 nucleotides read TGTGCCAGCAGAGCCGGGACAGGGAGCTCCTACGAGCAGTACTTC.

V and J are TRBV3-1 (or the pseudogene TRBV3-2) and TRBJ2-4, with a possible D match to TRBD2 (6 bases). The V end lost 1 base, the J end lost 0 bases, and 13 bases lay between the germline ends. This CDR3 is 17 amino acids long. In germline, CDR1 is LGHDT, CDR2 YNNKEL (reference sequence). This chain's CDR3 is CASSQAVGTLAKNIQYF. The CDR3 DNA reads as TGTGCCAGCAGCCAAGCCGTGGGGACTCTAGCCAAAAACATTCAGTACTTC.

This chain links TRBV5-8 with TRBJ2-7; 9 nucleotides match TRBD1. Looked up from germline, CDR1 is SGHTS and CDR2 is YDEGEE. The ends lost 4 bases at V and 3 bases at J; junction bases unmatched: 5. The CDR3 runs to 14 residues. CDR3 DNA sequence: TGTGCCAGCAGCCAGGGACAGGGACTCTACGAGCAGTACTTC. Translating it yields CASSQGQGLYEQYF.

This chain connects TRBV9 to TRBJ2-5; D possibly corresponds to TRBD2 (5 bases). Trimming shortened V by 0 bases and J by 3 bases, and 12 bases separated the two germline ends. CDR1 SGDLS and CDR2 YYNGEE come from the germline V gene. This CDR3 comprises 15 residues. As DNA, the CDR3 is TGTGCCAGCAGCGTAGCTCTGGGAGCGGAAGAGACCCAGTACTTC. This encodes CASSVALGAEETQYF.

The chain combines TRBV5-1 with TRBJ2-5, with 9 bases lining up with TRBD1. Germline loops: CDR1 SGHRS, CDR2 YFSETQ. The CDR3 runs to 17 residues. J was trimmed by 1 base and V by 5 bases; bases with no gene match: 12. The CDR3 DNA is TGCGCCAGCAGGGGGGCCACGGGGACAGGGACCCAAGAGACCCAGTACTTC. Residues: CASRGATGTGTQETQYF. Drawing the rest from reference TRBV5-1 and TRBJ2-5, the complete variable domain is KAGVTQTPRYLIKTRGQQVTLSCSPISGHRSVSWYQQTPGQGLQFLFEYFSETQRNKGNFPGRFSGRQFSNSRSEMNVSTLELGDSALYLCASRGATGTGTQETQYFGPGTRLLVL.

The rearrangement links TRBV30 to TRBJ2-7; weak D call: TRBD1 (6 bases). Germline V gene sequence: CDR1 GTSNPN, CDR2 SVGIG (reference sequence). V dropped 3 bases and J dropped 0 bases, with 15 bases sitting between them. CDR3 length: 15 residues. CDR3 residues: CAWSRLDRTSYEQYF. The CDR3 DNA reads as TGTGCCTGGAGCCGGTTAGACAGGACCTCCTACGAGCAGTACTTC.

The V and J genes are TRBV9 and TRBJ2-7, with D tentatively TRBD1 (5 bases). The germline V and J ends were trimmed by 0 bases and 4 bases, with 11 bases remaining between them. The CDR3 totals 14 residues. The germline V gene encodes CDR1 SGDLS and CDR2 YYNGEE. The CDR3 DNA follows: TGTGCCAGCAGCGTAGCAGGGTTCGGGTACGAGCAGTACTTC. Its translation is CASSVAGFGYEQYF. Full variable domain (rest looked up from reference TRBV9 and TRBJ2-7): DSGVTQTPKHLITATGQRVTLRCSPRSGDLSVYWYQQSLDQGLQFLIQYYNGEERAKGNILERFSAQQFPDLHSELNLSSLELGDSALYFCASSVAGFGYEQYFGPGTRLTVT.

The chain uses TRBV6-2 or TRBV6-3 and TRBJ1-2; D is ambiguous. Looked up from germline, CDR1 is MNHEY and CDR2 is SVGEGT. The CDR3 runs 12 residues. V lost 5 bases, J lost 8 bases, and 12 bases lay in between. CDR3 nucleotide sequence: TGTGCCAGCAGTCCGAACATCAGGGGCTACACCTTC. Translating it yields CASSPNIRGYTF.